The rows below give T cell receptor beta chains drawn from one sample of a study of T cells in narcolepsy. TCRdb's copy holds only in-frame clones and misses some; the assay was immunoSEQ multiplex PCR. The top ten clones hold around 14% of a sample with some 15,000 clones, 55% to 80% of them seen once. The sample comprised CD45RA- memory CD8+ T cells from PBMCs. The receptors were sampled from a human donor with narcolepsy. Both conserved end residues are part of each CDR3. A D gene is named only where the DNA matches it firmly. Some rows mark clone size as missing; the rest say once, few, many or name a class of expanded clone.

clone_size	v_call	j_call	d_call	cdr3_nt	cdr3_aa
.	TRBV5-6	TRBJ2-7	TRBD1	TGTGCCAGCAGCCTCGGGGACAGTCCCTACGAGCAGTACTTC	CASSLGDSPYEQYF
.	TRBV7-9	TRBJ1-1	.	TGTGCCAGCAGCTTAGCAGGCTCGGGCACTGAAGCTTTCTTT	CASSLAGSGTEAFF
.	TRBV6-1	TRBJ1-1	.	TGTGCCATCCAGTGGGGGGCAGAAGCTTTCTTT	CAIQWGAEAFF
.	TRBV27	TRBJ2-7	TRBD1	TGTGCCAGCAGCCCGGGACAGGGATACTACGAGCAGTACTTC	CASSPGQGYYEQYF
once	TRBV6-5	TRBJ2-2	.	TGTGCCAGCAGTTACTCGATAGGGGGCACCGGGGAGCTGTTTTTT	CASSYSIGGTGELFF
.	TRBV4-1	TRBJ1-5	.	TGCGCCAGCAGCCAAGAGGGGGCCGATCAGCCCCAGCATTTT	CASSQEGADQPQHF
.	TRBV6-5	TRBJ1-5	.	TGTGCCAGCAGTTACTCAGGGAGGAAGCCCCAGCATTTT	CASSYSGRKPQHF
.	TRBV9	TRBJ2-5	TRBD1	TGTGCCAGCAGCGAAGGGACAGACCAAGAGACCCAGTACTTC	CASSEGTDQETQYF
.	TRBV19	TRBJ1-4	.	TGTGCCAGTAGTAAAAGATCGACTAATGAAAAACTGTTTTTT	CASSKRSTNEKLFF
.	TRBV11-2	TRBJ2-1	TRBD1	TGTGCCAGCAGCGCCAACCTCCTACAGGGGTTCAACAATGAGCAGTTCTTC	CASSANLLQGFNNEQFF
.	TRBV7-9	TRBJ1-6	TRBD1	TGTGCCAGCAGCTCGACAGGGGAAGGATCACCCCTCCACTTT	CASSSTGEGSPLHF
.	TRBV10-3	TRBJ1-5	TRBD1	TGTGCCATCAGTGGGGAACAGGGGAATCAGCCCCAGCATTTT	CAISGEQGNQPQHF
.	TRBV30	TRBJ1-1	.	TGTGCCTCACAAAGAGCAGGGAACACTGAAGCTTTCTTT	CASQRAGNTEAFF
.	TRBV12-5	TRBJ2-7	.	TGTGCTAGTGGTTTGGCAAACTACGAGCAGTACTTC	CASGLANYEQYF
.	TRBV13	TRBJ1-4	.	TGTGCCAGCAGCTTATGGGGAGGGGATGAAAAACTGTTTTTT	CASSLWGGDEKLFF
.	TRBV9	TRBJ2-2	TRBD1	TGTGCCAGCAGCAACCCTCAGACAGGGCTCCACACCGGGGAGCTGTTTTTT	CASSNPQTGLHTGELFF
.	TRBV9	TRBJ2-1	.	TGTGCCAGCAGCGCCACGCTGGGAGCGTTTTTTTTCTTC	CASSATLGAFFFF
medium-sized	TRBV4-1	TRBJ1-5	.	TGCGCCAGCAGCCAGCAAACAGGGTATCAGCCCCAGCATTTT	CASSQQTGYQPQHF
.	TRBV6-5	TRBJ2-7	.	TGTGCTTCAGGGGGGTCCTACGAGCAGTACTTC	CASGGSYEQYF
.	TRBV6-1	TRBJ2-3	.	TGTGCCAGCAGTGAACAACCAACAGGCACAGATACGCAGTATTTT	CASSEQPTGTDTQYF
once	TRBV27	TRBJ1-2	.	TGTGCCAGCAGTTTAACGGGGGGCGACTATGGCTACACCTTC	CASSLTGGDYGYTF
.	TRBV6-6	TRBJ1-1	.	TGTGCCAGCAGTTATCTTGCAGACAGAAACACTGAAGCTTTCTTT	CASSYLADRNTEAFF
large	TRBV27	TRBJ2-1	.	TGTGCCAGCAGTTTAACAGGTCCCTACAATGAGCAGTTCTTC	CASSLTGPYNEQFF
.	TRBV18	TRBJ2-7	TRBD2	TGTGCCAGCTCAATGGGACTAGCGGGGTTCGTGCAGTACTTC	CASSMGLAGFVQYF
medium-sized	TRBV6-5	TRBJ2-7	.	TGTGCCAGTAAAAACGGACTGGCCTACGAGCAGTACTTC	CASKNGLAYEQYF
medium-sized	TRBV7-2	TRBJ2-1	.	TGTGCCAGCAGCGAGCCCCCGGGGGAGCAGTTCTTC	CASSEPPGEQFF
few	TRBV11-3	TRBJ2-7	.	TGTGCCAGCAGCTTGCTAGCGAGCTACGAGCAGTACTTC	CASSLLASYEQYF
medium-sized	TRBV2	TRBJ2-1	.	TGTGCCAGCATACAAGGTCCTAGCTCGGGCAATGAGCAGTTCTTC	CASIQGPSSGNEQFF
.	TRBV27	TRBJ1-6	.	TGTGCCAGCAGTTTACAGGGAGGGGATAATTCACCCCTCCACTTT	CASSLQGGDNSPLHF
.	TRBV5-1	TRBJ1-6	.	TGCGCCCTTAAGAGGTGGCAGTGCGGACCCCTCCACTTT	CALKRWQCGPLHF
.	TRBV30	TRBJ2-3	.	TGTGCCTGTGAACCACTGGATACAGATACGCAGTATTTT	CACEPLDTDTQYF
.	TRBV19	TRBJ1-2	.	TGTGCCAGTAGTATTCTTACAGGGACTTCTAACTATGGCTACACCTTC	CASSILTGTSNYGYTF
.	TRBV7-9	TRBJ2-7	TRBD2	TGTGCCAGCAGCATCGGGGGGGCACAAAGCTACGAGCAGTACTTC	CASSIGGAQSYEQYF
few	TRBV18	TRBJ2-5	.	TGTGCCAGCTCACTCAACGCCCTCCAAGAGACCCAGTACTTC	CASSLNALQETQYF
.	TRBV28	TRBJ1-5	.	TGTGCCAGCAGTCTACCAGACAATATCAATCAGCCCCAGCATTTT	CASSLPDNINQPQHF
few	TRBV5-6	TRBJ2-1	TRBD2	TGTGCCAGCAGCCAGACTAGCGGGAGGAATTGGGTTGGCAATGAGCAGTTCTTC	CASSQTSGRNWVGNEQFF
.	TRBV5-6	TRBJ1-5	.	TGTGCCAGCAGCTTGGGGAATCAGCCCCAGCATTTT	CASSLGNQPQHF
.	TRBV6-5	TRBJ1-1	TRBD1	TGTGCCAGCAGGATCAACACAGGGGCTGAAGCTTTCTTT	CASRINTGAEAFF
.	TRBV28	TRBJ2-4	TRBD2	TGTGCCAGCAGGATTCGACTAGCGGGCCGTTTAGCCAAAAACATTCAGTACTTC	CASRIRLAGRLAKNIQYF
.	TRBV10-3	TRBJ2-7	TRBD1	TGTGCCATCAGTGGCCTCGGGACAGGAGCCTACGAGCAGTACTTC	CAISGLGTGAYEQYF
once	TRBV7-8	TRBJ2-7	TRBD2	TGTGCCAGCAGCTTAGCGGGGACTAGCAGTTACGAGCAGTACTTC	CASSLAGTSSYEQYF
.	TRBV4-1	TRBJ1-2	TRBD1	TGCGCCAGCAGCCCGACTCCCGGAAGGGGGCACGACTACACCTTC	CASSPTPGRGHDYTF
.	TRBV11-2	TRBJ2-7	TRBD2	TGTGCCAGCAGCGTTCGAACCGGGACTACTGACGAGCAGTACTTC	CASSVRTGTTDEQYF
.	TRBV2	TRBJ2-3	.	TGTGCCAGCAGCTTGATCCACGGGGGCACAGATACGCAGTATTTT	CASSLIHGGTDTQYF
.	TRBV27	TRBJ2-3	.	TGTGCCAGCAGTTCGGGGGGCTGGGGAGATACGCAGTATTTT	CASSSGGWGDTQYF
.	TRBV2	TRBJ1-2	TRBD1	TGTGCCAGCTCGGAGGGGACAGGGGATAACTATGGCTACACCTTC	CASSEGTGDNYGYTF
.	TRBV14	TRBJ1-1	.	TGTGCCAGCAGCCCCCCGTCGGGTTACTCTGAAGCTTTCTTT	CASSPPSGYSEAFF
.	TRBV7-2	TRBJ2-7	.	TGTGCCAGCAGCTTGAGGCGCTACGAGCAGTACTTC	CASSLRRYEQYF
.	TRBV2	TRBJ2-5	.	TGTGCCAGCAGTGAGGGTAGGGGGGGGCTAAGAGAGACCCAGTACTTC	CASSEGRGGLRETQYF
.	TRBV7-8	TRBJ2-1	TRBD1	TGTGCCAGCAGCTTAGCTTCCATGACAGGGGGCTCCTACAATGAGCAGTTCTTC	CASSLASMTGGSYNEQFF
.	TRBV6-5	TRBJ2-3	.	TGTGCCAGCAGTTACGGTGGGACAGATACGCAGTATTTT	CASSYGGTDTQYF
.	TRBV28	TRBJ2-1	TRBD2	TGTGCCAGCAGTTCCCTTGGGGTAGCGGGCCTAGATAATGAGCAGTTCTTC	CASSSLGVAGLDNEQFF
.	TRBV11-2	TRBJ1-1	TRBD1	TGTGCCAGCAGCCCCTCACAGGGGAGGTACACTGAAGCTTTCTTT	CASSPSQGRYTEAFF
medium-sized	TRBV10-3	TRBJ1-2	.	TGTGCCATCAGTGAGTTCAACCGGTATGGCTACACCTTC	CAISEFNRYGYTF
.	TRBV7-9	TRBJ2-7	TRBD2	TGTGCCGGCAGCTTAGCGAGTAGCGGGGGGCCCCGAGAGGCCTACGAGCAGTACTTC	CAGSLASSGGPREAYEQYF
.	TRBV4-1	TRBJ1-4	.	TGCGCCAGCAGCCAAGCGTCTAGGGAGGGTGAAAAACTGTTTTTT	CASSQASREGEKLFF
once	TRBV15	TRBJ2-1	.	TGTGCCACCAGCAGAGAGAACAGCCCTAATGAGCAGTTCTTC	CATSRENSPNEQFF
.	TRBV2	TRBJ1-1	.	TGTGCCAGCAGTGAATCGGTCGGGGGGTCGGACACTGAAGCTTTCTTT	CASSESVGGSDTEAFF
.	TRBV2	TRBJ1-4	.	TGTGCCAGCAGTAAGCAGAGGGTTGGTGAAAAACTGTTTTTT	CASSKQRVGEKLFF